This T cell receptor beta chain was captured in a study of CXCR3-negative and CXCR3-positive naive CD8 T cells (dated by TCRdb to about 2019). Study-level background: In total, 110 million to 150 million TRB reads were obtained, corresponding to roughly 1.5 +/- 0.3 million reads per library. Diversity and physicochemical repertoire analyses covered some eleven donors pooled from two independent experiments. The TRBV-TRBJ cluster analysis covered naive subsets from several donors and memory cells from 3 donors. Overall study results and their limits: Comparably high repertoire diversity was found in both naive subsets, whereas much lower repertoire diversity was found in memory CD8+ T cells. Because CXCR3 expression was partially decreased after cryopreservation, freshly isolated PBMCs were used for most assays. Within the same donor, TRBV-TRBJ usage looked similar between naive CXCR3-negative and CXCR3-positive cells, but memory cells had distinct patterns. Because surface CD5, which is linked to self-reactivity in mice, was comparable between the naive subsets, TCR interaction strength was also inferred from TRB CDR3 physicochemical properties.

The reads were generated on a NextSeq 550. The Human TCR Profiling Kit (MiLaboratory) was used to make UMI-labeled 5' RACE TRB cDNA libraries. cDNA synthesis used the entire amount of extracted RNA, and PCR amplification then used the entire amount of cDNA produced. Libraries were prepared in parallel with an identical number of PCR cycles. In the original analysis: With a minimum of two reads required per UMI, MIGEC and MiXCR pulled out about 50,000 +/- 10,000 unique UMI-labeled TRB cDNA molecules from each library. Each library averaged 40,000 +/- 10,000 functional in-frame TRB CDR3 nucleotide clonotypes without stop codons. After downsampling to 5000 UMI-labeled TRB molecules per sample, diversity metrics such as normalized Shannon-Wiener and Chao1 were calculated in VDJtools. Clonotype-size-weighted physicochemical properties of the central five CDR3 residues (interaction energy, strength, volume and Kidera factor 4) were computed in VDJtools. TCRdb reanalyzed the reads, keeping one entry per CDR3 protein sequence and omitting DNA. The V and J calls, along with clone size, are taken from TCRdb and not from the paper's own processing. The table held for this sample gives about 40,000 distinct CDR3 sequences. In total, the top ten clones hold about 10% of the sample.

The CDR3, from cysteine to phenylalanine, totals 15 residues. DNA is not on record. Taken from the germline V gene, the CDR1 and CDR2 loops are MGHRA and YSYEKL. For every CD8+ T cell subset, a few hundred thousand cells were flow-sorted straight into RLT lysis buffer, and each subset was sorted in triplicate. Standard density gradient centrifugation was used to isolate peripheral blood mononuclear cells from buffy coats. Total RNA was extracted from sorted cells with an RNeasy Mini Kit. Comment on this clonotype: The antigen it binds to is not known.

Sequencing was done on a sample of memory CD8+ T cells from blood. Interpreted using the paper, the cell subset or site label stands for: conventional CD8+ memory T cells (TMEM), sorted as controls. The chain joins TRBV4-1 to TRBJ2-1; absent DNA, TCRdb's TRBD1 call cannot be checked. The receptor was derived from a human donor in good health. Some clones in this sample may be carry-over from other donors' samples. The CDR3 region: CASSQVIRTHNAQFF.